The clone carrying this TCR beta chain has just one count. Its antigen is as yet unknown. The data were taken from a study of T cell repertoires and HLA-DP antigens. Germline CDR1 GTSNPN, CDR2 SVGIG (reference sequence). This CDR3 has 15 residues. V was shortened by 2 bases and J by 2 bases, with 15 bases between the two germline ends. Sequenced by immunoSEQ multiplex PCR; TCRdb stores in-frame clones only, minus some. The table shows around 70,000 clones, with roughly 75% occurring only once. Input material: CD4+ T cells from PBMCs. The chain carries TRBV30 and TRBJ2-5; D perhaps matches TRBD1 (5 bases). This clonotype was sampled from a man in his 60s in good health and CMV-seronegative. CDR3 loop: CAWSPSRGPQETQYF. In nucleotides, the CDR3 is TGTGCCTGGAGTCCTAGTAGGGGCCCTCAAGAGACCCAGTACTTC.